This TCR beta chain appears in the sequencing data of a study of response to subunit inactivated influenza vaccine. Study outcomes and limitations: Authors suggested each seasonal flu vaccination may recruit only limited numbers of new T cells.

This clonotype has more than one count but fewer than ten. Its antigen is undetermined. Germline CDR1 is MRHNA and CDR2 is SNTAGT. V gave up 6 bases and J gave up 1 base, with 16 bases separating them. The CDR3 contains 15 residues. Each CDR3 protein gets one entry after TCRdb re-called the RT-PCR reads with MiXCR. The sample consists of more than 550,000 distinct CDR3 sequences, approximately 12% of them appearing once. The receptor's source is a man aged 50-60 years who received an inactivated influenza vaccine. Specimen: PBMCs from blood, collected on the day of vaccination. The chain carries TRBV6-4 and TRBJ2-7; a possible D gene is TRBD2 (5 bases). The DNA for the CDR3 is TGTGCCAGCAGCCCGGACGGGGAAATTTCCTACGAGCAGTACTTC. Amino acids: CASSPDGEISYEQYF.